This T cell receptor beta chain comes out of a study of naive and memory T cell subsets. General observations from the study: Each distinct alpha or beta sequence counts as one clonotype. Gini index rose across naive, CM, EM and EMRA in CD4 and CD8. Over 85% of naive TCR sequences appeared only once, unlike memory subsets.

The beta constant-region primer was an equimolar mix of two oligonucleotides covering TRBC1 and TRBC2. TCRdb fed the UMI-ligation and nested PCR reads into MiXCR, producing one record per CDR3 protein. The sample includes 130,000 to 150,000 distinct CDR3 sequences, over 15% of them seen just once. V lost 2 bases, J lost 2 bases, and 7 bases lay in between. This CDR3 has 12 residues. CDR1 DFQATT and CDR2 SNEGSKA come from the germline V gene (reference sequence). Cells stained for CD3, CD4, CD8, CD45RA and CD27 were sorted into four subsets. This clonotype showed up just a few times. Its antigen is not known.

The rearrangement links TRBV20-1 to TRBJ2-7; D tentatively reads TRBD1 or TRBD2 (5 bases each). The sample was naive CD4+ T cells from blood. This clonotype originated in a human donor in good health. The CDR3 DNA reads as TGCAGTGCTAGAAGGGACGCCTACGAGCAGTACTTC. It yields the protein CSARRDAYEQYF.